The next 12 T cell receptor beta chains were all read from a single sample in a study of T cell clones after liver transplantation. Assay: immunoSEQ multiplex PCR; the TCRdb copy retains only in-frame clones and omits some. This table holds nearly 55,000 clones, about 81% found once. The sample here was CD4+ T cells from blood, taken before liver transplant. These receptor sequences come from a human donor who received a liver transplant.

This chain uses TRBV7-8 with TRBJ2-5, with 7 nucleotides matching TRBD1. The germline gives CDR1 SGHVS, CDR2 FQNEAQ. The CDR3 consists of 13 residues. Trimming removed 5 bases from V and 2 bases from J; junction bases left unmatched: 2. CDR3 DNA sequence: TGTGCCAGCAGCCCGGACAGGCAAGAGACCCAGTACTTC. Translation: CASSPDRQETQYF.

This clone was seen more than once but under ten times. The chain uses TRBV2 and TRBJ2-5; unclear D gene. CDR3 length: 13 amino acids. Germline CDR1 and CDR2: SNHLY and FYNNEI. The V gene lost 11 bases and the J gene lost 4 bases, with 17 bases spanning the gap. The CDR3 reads CAAASEVGETQYF. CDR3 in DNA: TGTGCCGCAGCGTCCGAGGTGGGAGAGACCCAGTACTTC.

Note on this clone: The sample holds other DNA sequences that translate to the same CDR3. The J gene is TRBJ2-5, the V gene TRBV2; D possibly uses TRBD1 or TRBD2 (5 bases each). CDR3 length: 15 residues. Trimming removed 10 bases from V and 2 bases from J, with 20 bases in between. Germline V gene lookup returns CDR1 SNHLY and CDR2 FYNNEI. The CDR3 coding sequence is TGTGCCACAGGGATGGGCGGAACGGGGCAAGAGACCCAGTACTTC. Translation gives CATGMGGTGQETQYF. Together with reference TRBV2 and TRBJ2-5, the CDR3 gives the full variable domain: EPEVTQTPSHQVTQMGQEVILRCVPISNHLYFYWYRQILGQKVEFLVSFYNNEISEKSEIFDDQFSVERPDGSNFTLKIRSTKLEDSAMYFCATGMGGTGQETQYFGPGTRLLVL.

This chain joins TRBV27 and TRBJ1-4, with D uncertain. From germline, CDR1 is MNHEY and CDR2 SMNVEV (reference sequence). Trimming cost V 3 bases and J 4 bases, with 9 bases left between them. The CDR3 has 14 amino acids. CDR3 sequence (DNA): TGTGCCAGCAGTTTTTTGGGAGATAATGAAAAACTGTTTTTT. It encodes CASSFLGDNEKLFF.

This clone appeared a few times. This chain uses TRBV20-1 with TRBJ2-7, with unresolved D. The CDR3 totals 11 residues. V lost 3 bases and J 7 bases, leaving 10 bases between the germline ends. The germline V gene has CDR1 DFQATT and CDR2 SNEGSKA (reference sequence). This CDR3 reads CSARAFPEQYF. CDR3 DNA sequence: TGCAGTGCTAGGGCGTTTCCGGAGCAGTACTTC.

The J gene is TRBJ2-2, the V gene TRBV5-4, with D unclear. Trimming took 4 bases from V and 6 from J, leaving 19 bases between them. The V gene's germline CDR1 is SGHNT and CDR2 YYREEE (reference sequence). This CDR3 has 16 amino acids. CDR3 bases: TGTGCCAGCAGCCAAGCCACGGGTACAATTTCCGGGGAGCTGTTTTTT. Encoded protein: CASSQATGTISGELFF.

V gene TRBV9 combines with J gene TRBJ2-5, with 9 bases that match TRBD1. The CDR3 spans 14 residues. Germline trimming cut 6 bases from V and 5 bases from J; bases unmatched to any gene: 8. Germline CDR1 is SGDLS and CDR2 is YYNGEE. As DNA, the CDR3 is TGTGCCAGCAACAAACAGGGGGCAGGGGAGACCCAGTACTTC. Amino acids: CASNKQGAGETQYF.

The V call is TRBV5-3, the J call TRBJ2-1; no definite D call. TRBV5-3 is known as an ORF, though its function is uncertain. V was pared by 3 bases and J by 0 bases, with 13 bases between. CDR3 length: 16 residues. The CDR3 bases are TGTGCCAGAAGCTCCCAGGAAAGGAGCTCCTACAATGAGCAGTTCTTC. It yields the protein CARSSQERSSYNEQFF.

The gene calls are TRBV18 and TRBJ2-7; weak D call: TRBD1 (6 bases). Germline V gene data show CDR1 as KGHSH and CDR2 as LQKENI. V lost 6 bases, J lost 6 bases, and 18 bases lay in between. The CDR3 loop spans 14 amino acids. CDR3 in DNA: TGTGCCAGCTCGGGTCAGGGGCCCGGCTCCGAGCAGTACTTC. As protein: CASSGQGPGSEQYF.

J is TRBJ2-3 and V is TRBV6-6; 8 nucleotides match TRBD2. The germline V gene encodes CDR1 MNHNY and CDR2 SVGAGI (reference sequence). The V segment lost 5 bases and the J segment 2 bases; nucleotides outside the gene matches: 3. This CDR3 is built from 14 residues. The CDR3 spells CASSRTSTTDTQYF. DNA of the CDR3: TGTGCCAGCAGTCGGACTAGCACCACAGATACGCAGTATTTT.

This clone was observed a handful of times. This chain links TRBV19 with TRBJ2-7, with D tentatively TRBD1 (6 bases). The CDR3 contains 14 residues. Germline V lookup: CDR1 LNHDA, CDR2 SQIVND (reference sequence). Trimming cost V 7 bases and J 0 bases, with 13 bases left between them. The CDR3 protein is CASTRRTDSYEQYF. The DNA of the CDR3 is TGTGCCAGTACCCGGCGGACAGACTCCTACGAGCAGTACTTC. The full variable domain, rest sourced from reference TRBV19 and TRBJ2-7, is DGGITQSPKYLFRKEGQNVTLSCEQNLNHDAMYWYRQDPGQGLRLIYYSQIVNDFQKGDIAEGYSVSREKKESFPLTVTSAQKNPTAFYLCASTRRTDSYEQYFGPGTRLTVT.

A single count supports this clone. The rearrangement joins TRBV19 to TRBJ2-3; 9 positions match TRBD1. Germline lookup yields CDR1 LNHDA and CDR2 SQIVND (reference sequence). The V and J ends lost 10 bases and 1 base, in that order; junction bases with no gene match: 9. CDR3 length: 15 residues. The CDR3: CATTKDRGGTDTQYF. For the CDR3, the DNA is TGTGCCACAACCAAGGACAGGGGCGGCACAGATACGCAGTATTTT.